This paragraph covers one TCR beta chain sequence. The data were obtained in a study of OX40 agonist ivuxolimab in advanced cancers. Produced via immunoSEQ multiplex PCR; TCRdb's table is partial and in-frame only. The sample has about 5,100 clones, about 70% seen once. The germline V gene encodes CDR1 SGHVS and CDR2 FQNEAQ. V was trimmed by 0 bases and J by 4 bases, leaving 13 bases between them. The CDR3 spans 16 residues. The sample here was CD4+ or CD8+ T cells sorted from blood, taken in a trial of the OX40 agonist ivuxolimab. The receptor comes from an adult with an advanced solid tumor such as melanoma, head and neck, liver or kidney cancer. The rearrangement uses TRBV7-8 and TRBJ1-3, with D perhaps TRBD1 (6 bases). DNA for the CDR3: TGTGCCAGCAGCTTAGCGGGGGCCCGGGGAGGAAACACCATATATTTT. It specifies CASSLAGARGGNTIYF.